The source of this TCR beta chain is a study of T cells in Graves' hyperthyroidism and ophthalmopathy. Points from the study as a whole: In the blood, most expanded thyroid clonotypes above 0.001 appeared as well.

Uncontrolled infection, other autoimmune disease, pregnancy or lactation barred patients from enrollment. Clinicians diagnosed patients from clinical symptoms, serum thyroxine and TRAb, thyroid ultrasound and orbital computed tomography. PBMCs came from over 8.5 ml fresh peripheral blood. TCR beta CDR3 regions were amplified from RNA transcripts. The HTBI primer set was used in a first-round RT-PCR of the TCR CDR3. TCRdb reanalysed the multiplex PCR reads using MiXCR and keeps one entry per CDR3 protein. The data show approximately 600,000 distinct CDR3 sequences, with around 20% seen just once and roughly 30% held by the top ten. This clonotype was picked up many times. What it binds is not known. The source of this sequence is a man aged 25-45 years with Graves' ophthalmopathy. The sample comprised blood.

The CDR3 DNA is TGTGCCAGCAGTGGTGGCCTGCGGACAGGCTCTGGAAACACCATATATTTT. Its translation: CASSGGLRTGSGNTIYF. This chain connects TRBV6-1 to TRBJ1-3; 7 bases are a match to TRBD1. The V gene end was trimmed by 4 bases and the J gene end by 0 bases; junction bases not matched to a gene: 9. The CDR3 spans 17 residues. Germline CDR1 MNHNS, CDR2 SASEGT.